Here is one T cell receptor beta chain with its context. This clonotype has only a few counts. The antigen it binds to is not known. It has no much larger one-base neighbor in the sample; base qualities were not kept. The approximately 40 donors, aged roughly 6 to 90 years, were systemically healthy Caucasian individuals from Russia. Approximately 10 milliliters of peripheral blood were collected from each donor into EDTA-treated Vacutainer tubes. Ficoll-Paque density-gradient centrifugation was used to isolate PBMCs, with at least 7 million obtained per sample. Total RNA was extracted from PBMCs with Trizol reagent, with at least 5 micrograms obtained per sample. For every donor, an aliquot of PBMCs went through flow cytometry to measure the percentages of naive CD45RAhigh/CD27high T cells. Library preparation used 5' RACE. Sequencer: Illumina HiSeq 2500. A second PCR of roughly 7 to 12 cycles was performed with a sample-barcoded 5' primer and a J-beta primer mix. Each TCR beta cDNA molecule received a unique molecular identifier from a template-switch 5' adaptor carrying 12 random nucleotides. Each sample yielded at least 2.5 million CDR3-containing paired-end reads. First-strand cDNA synthesis was performed from all RNA using the Mint cDNA synthesis kit, with priming by a TRBC-specific oligonucleotide. After uracil-DNA glycosylase treatment, a first 18-cycle PCR used universal primers M1SS and BC2_uni_R on all cDNA. The original pipeline was this. For normalization, 1 million high-quality reads, each with a distinct molecular identifier, were randomly selected from each sample. Reads with shared molecular identifiers were discarded instead of being binned into consensus sequences. MiTCR, with a Q25 quality threshold and the strictest error-elimination algorithm, was used for CDR3 identification, clonotype clustering and error correction. Lower-bound total TCR beta diversity was estimated with a nonparametric unseen species model using Euler transformation. TCRdb reanalyzed the raw reads on its own, using fastp at Q25 for trimming and MiXCR for clone calling, and kept in-frame beta chains. Rows matching on CDR3 protein sequence are summarized as one entry with the most common DNA and genes. TCRdb, not the original authors, processed these V and J calls. For this sample the table gives about 1.1 million distinct CDR3 sequences, of which approximately 38% were detected only once. The biggest ten clones account for roughly 14% of the sample.

The source of the sample is a study of blood T cells in healthy people across ages (dated by TCRdb to the mid-2010s). Regarding the study in general: In model experiments, template switching captured roughly one uniquely barcoded TCR beta cDNA molecule for every two T cells. To track age-related changes in TCR beta repertoire diversity, the study relied on deep sequencing normalized with unique cDNA molecular identifiers. The donors were split into four age groups: young (average about 16 years), middle-aged (roughly 39), aged (62) and long-lived (over 80). Donors of different ages were randomly distributed across sequencing lanes to avoid experimental bias. Two additional independent replicas of 1 million unique cDNA reads from the same blood draw were analyzed for two donors (one aged 18 to 30 and one aged 80 or older). Points the paper makes about the study in general: Because profiling used bulk unsorted PBMCs, naive and antigen-experienced compartments could not be compared conclusively. Total diversity estimates from one million sequenced T cells were considered lower bounds and underestimates. Compared with the aged group, the long-lived group had more naive CD4+ T cells, fewer expanded clones and increased TCR diversity, a pattern suggesting age selection. Observed TCR beta diversity per million T cells fell roughly linearly with age, and a significant reduction was already apparent by age around 36. Observed TCR beta diversity correlated strongly with the percentage of naive T cells measured by flow cytometry. Donor CMV infection status was unknown, potentially confounding age-related changes in expanded clonotypes.

Material for sequencing was blood. This receptor was identified in a young man in good health.

The CDR3 protein sequence reads: CASSLSGSGGAGDTQYF. The DNA sequence is TGTGCCAGCAGCTTAAGTGGTAGCGGGGGGGCTGGAGATACGCAGTATTTT. The sequence joins TRBV7-9 to TRBJ2-3, with 11 bases matching TRBD2. From the cysteine through the phenylalanine, the CDR3 covers 17 amino acids. Just the 51-base CDR3 DNA is kept, in frame starting at base 1. The germline V gene (reference sequence) sets CDR1 to SEHNR and CDR2 to FQNEAQ. V trim: 2 bases; J trim: 5 bases; unmatched bases: 9.